A selection of T cell receptor beta chains follows, all from one sample in a study of PD-L1 blockade in urothelial cancer. Clones were read by immunoSEQ multiplex PCR, and TCRdb kept only the in-frame ones, dropping some. The data contain over 65,000 clones, roughly 90% of them singletons. Sequencing was performed on PBMCs, taken around atezolizumab (anti-PD-L1) treatment. Receptors originate from a man between 70 and 80 years old with urothelial cancer. Both conserved end residues are part of each CDR3. A D gene is named only where the DNA matches it firmly. Expanded clones get a size class; other rows say once, few or many, or leave the size out.

J,V,size,D,DNA,CDR3
TRBJ1-1,TRBV6-5,-,-,TGTGCCAGCAGTTATCAGGCGAACACTGAAGCTTTCTTT,CASSYQANTEAFF
TRBJ2-5,TRBV10-3,once,-,TGTGCCATCGGGGCCAACCAAGAGACCCAGTACTTC,CAIGANQETQYF
TRBJ2-7,TRBV5-1,-,TRBD1,TGCGCCAGCAGCCCCCGACAGGGGAACGCCTACGAGCAGTACTTC,CASSPRQGNAYEQYF
TRBJ2-7,TRBV28,-,TRBD2,TGTGCCAGCAGTTTAGGTATAGGACTAGCGGGGTGGGGTATGGACTACGAGCAGTACTTC,CASSLGIGLAGWGMDYEQYF
TRBJ2-5,TRBV7-3,-,-,TGTGCCAGCAGCACCGGCCGGAGCGAGGGTAAAGAGACCCAGTACTTC,CASSTGRSEGKETQYF
TRBJ2-7,TRBV10-1,once,-,TGCGCCAGCAGTGATTCTCTAGCGAGATCTACGGAGCAGTACTTC,CASSDSLARSTEQYF
TRBJ2-1,TRBV19,once,TRBD2,TGTGCCAGTAGTCCAACCGGGACTACCCAAGATGAGCAGTTCTTC,CASSPTGTTQDEQFF
TRBJ2-6,TRBV18,once,-,TGTGCCAGCTCACCACTGGCAACGAGGCGGGATGGGGCCAACGTCCTGACTTTC,CASSPLATRRDGANVLTF
TRBJ1-5,TRBV7-2,-,TRBD1,TGTGCCAGCAGCTGGACAGGGGATAGCAATCAGCCCCAGCATTTT,CASSWTGDSNQPQHF
TRBJ2-2,TRBV11-2,medium-sized,TRBD2,TGTGCCAGCAGCCAAGCGGGAAACACCGGGGAGCTGTTTTTT,CASSQAGNTGELFF
TRBJ2-1,TRBV7-9,-,-,TGTGCCAGCAGCTTAGGGAGCTCCTACAATGAGCAGTTCTTC,CASSLGSSYNEQFF
TRBJ2-1,TRBV5-4,-,-,TGTGCCAGCAGCTCACAGGGCACTGAGCAGTTCTTC,CASSSQGTEQFF
TRBJ1-1,TRBV29-1,-,TRBD1,TGCAGCGTTGTAAGGGACAGGGAGGCTTTCTTT,CSVVRDREAFF
TRBJ2-5,TRBV19,-,-,TGTGCCAGTAGTCCGCGAGCGCCGCAGGGGCAAGAGACCCAGTACTTC,CASSPRAPQGQETQYF
TRBJ2-2,TRBV5-1,few,-,TGCGCCAGCAGCTTGGCCGCAGGAGGCACCGGGGAGCTGTTTTTT,CASSLAAGGTGELFF
TRBJ2-1,TRBV7-3,-,TRBD2,TGTGCCAGCAGTTTTAGCGGGCGCGACAATGAGCAGTTCTTC,CASSFSGRDNEQFF
TRBJ2-7,TRBV2,-,TRBD2,TGTGCCAGCAGTGCTAGCGGGGGGTCCTACGAGCAGTACTTC,CASSASGGSYEQYF
TRBJ2-1,TRBV6-1,-,-,TGTGCCAGCAGTCTTACGGCGGGGGAGCAGTTCTTC,CASSLTAGEQFF
TRBJ1-3,TRBV27,few,TRBD1,TGTGCCAGCAGTTTATCGGGGGACAGAGGGCGGAACACCATATATTTT,CASSLSGDRGRNTIYF
TRBJ1-5,TRBV7-9,once,TRBD1,TGTGCCAGCACCTCCTGGGGGGGGGACAGGGGCGCGCTGCCCCAGCATTTT,CASTSWGGDRGALPQHF
TRBJ2-1,TRBV11-2,-,TRBD2,TGTGCCAGCAGCGCGTACCTAGGCGGGAGGGTAAATGAGCAGTTCTTC,CASSAYLGGRVNEQFF
TRBJ2-2,TRBV9,-,-,TGTGCCAGCAGCGTAGCGAGCGCCGGGGAGCTGTTTTTT,CASSVASAGELFF
TRBJ2-3,TRBV30,-,-,TGTGCCTGGAGTGTACGTAGCGCTAGCACAGATACGCAGTATTTT,CAWSVRSASTDTQYF
TRBJ2-3,TRBV5-1,few,TRBD2,TGCGCCAGCAGCCTCCCACTAGCGGGAGGGATAGATACGCAGTATTTT,CASSLPLAGGIDTQYF
TRBJ2-5,TRBV18,-,TRBD2,TGTGCCAGCTCACCAATACCGGGACTAGCGGGAGGGGTCCAAGAGACCCAGTACTTC,CASSPIPGLAGGVQETQYF
TRBJ2-2,TRBV7-8,-,-,TGTGCCAGCAGCCTTAACAGGGTTTCAGGGGAGCTGTTTTTT,CASSLNRVSGELFF
TRBJ2-2,TRBV9,-,TRBD2,TGTGCCAGCAGCCCCCGACTAGCGGGAGTTACCGGGGAGCTGTTTTTT,CASSPRLAGVTGELFF
TRBJ1-2,TRBV28,-,TRBD1,TGTGCCAGCAGTTCTAGGGCAGGGGGAACGCCCTATGGCTACACCTTC,CASSSRAGGTPYGYTF
TRBJ1-2,TRBV5-1,-,-,TGCGCCAGCAGCTTGGGTCAGAGGGCACACGTCGATGGCTACACCTTC,CASSLGQRAHVDGYTF
TRBJ2-7,TRBV30,-,TRBD1,TGTGCCTGGAGTCCCGGCGGGGGGACAGGGGGCTACGAGCAGTACTTC,CAWSPGGGTGGYEQYF
TRBJ2-1,TRBV19,-,TRBD2,TGTGCCAGTAGTACCGGGACTAGCAATAGTAAGGAGCAGTTCTTC,CASSTGTSNSKEQFF
TRBJ2-5,TRBV30,-,-,TGTGCCTGGAGTGTACTCGAAGAGACCCAGTACTTC,CAWSVLEETQYF
TRBJ2-1,TRBV28,once,TRBD1,TGTGCCAGCAAACCCGGGGACAGGGATTACAATGAGCAGTTCTTC,CASKPGDRDYNEQFF
TRBJ1-2,TRBV19,-,TRBD1,TGTGCCAGTACGAGGACAGGCTATGGCTACACCTTC,CASTRTGYGYTF
TRBJ2-1,TRBV5-6,-,TRBD2,TGTGCCAGCAGCCCCCTCCGACTAGCGGTTAATGAGCAGTTCTTC,CASSPLRLAVNEQFF
TRBJ2-2,TRBV13,once,TRBD2,TGTGCCAGCAGCTACCCGGGACTAGCGGGAAGAACCGGGGAGCTGTTTTTT,CASSYPGLAGRTGELFF
TRBJ1-4,TRBV6-6,-,-,TGTGCCAGCAGGGGGGGGGAAAAACTGTTTTTT,CASRGGEKLFF
TRBJ1-1,TRBV29-1,few,-,TGCAGCGCTCTCTCTGGGCGATTCGAAGCTTTCTTT,CSALSGRFEAFF
TRBJ2-1,TRBV5-4,-,-,TGTGCCAGCAGCTTTAAGGCGGACTTTTGGCAGTTCTTC,CASSFKADFWQFF
TRBJ2-1,TRBV27,-,TRBD2,TGTGCCACTAGCGGGACCCACTACAATGAGCAGTTCTTC,CATSGTHYNEQFF
TRBJ2-2,TRBV6-4,-,TRBD2,TGTGCCAGCAGCCCCCATCTAGCGGGAGAGACCGGGGAGCTGTTTTTT,CASSPHLAGETGELFF
TRBJ2-2,TRBV7-9,once,TRBD2,TGTGCCAGCAGCGCAATTAAACATAGCGGGGGGAACACCGGGGAGCTGTTTTTT,CASSAIKHSGGNTGELFF
TRBJ2-3,TRBV10-3,-,TRBD2,TGTGCCATCAGTGGACTAGCGGGATCTAGCACAGATACGCAGTATTTT,CAISGLAGSSTDTQYF